The table lists the clone carrying this TCR beta chain with many counts. Its antigen is unknown. This entry is derived from a study of T cell repertoires in cytomegalovirus infection. Study information: Recently identified HLA-C-restricted CMV epitopes were among the peptides used. Indications came from public TCR beta signatures; they pointed to CMV infection and to a matching HLA type.

TCRdb recomputed calls from the reads with MiXCR, one row per CDR3 protein. This sample has 650,000 to 850,000 distinct CDR3 sequences; 25% to 35% occur once, and the top ten carry approximately 14%. Study observations and caveats: Totalled public TCR beta family frequency picked out people who carried CMV plus the relevant HLA. The ex vivo response was dominated by HLA-C-restricted CMV-specific TCR beta clonotypes.

The source of this sequence is a human donor in good health (CMV status not recorded). Some clones in this sample may be carry-over from other donors' samples. This material consisted of cultured CD8+ T cells from PBMCs, taken from culture after CMV antigen stimulation.

The CDR3: CASSLAGLAGGRSSYEQYF. As DNA, the CDR3 is TGTGCCAGCAGTTTAGCGGGACTAGCGGGGGGTCGAAGCTCCTACGAGCAGTACTTC. This chain connects TRBV12-3 or TRBV12-4 to TRBJ2-7; 15 positions agree with TRBD2. CDR3 length: 19 residues. Trimming at V came to 0 bases and at J to 0 bases, leaving 6 bases not matched to a gene.